These T cell receptor beta chains were read from a single sample in a study of technical replicates of blood from a handful of donors. Method: immunoSEQ multiplex PCR; TCRdb's copy keeps in-frame clones and lacks some. This table has some 80,000 clones, about 91% appearing once. Specimen: T cells isolated from PBMCs. The receptors were gathered from a human donor in good health. Each CDR3 is given with its conserved first and last residue. Each record gives: clone size, J gene, V gene, D gene, CDR3 length, CDR3 DNA, CDR3 protein. A D gene is named only where the DNA matches it firmly. Clone sizes are given selectively: once, few, many, or a class where the clone is expanded.

>-|TRBJ2-1|TRBV5-8|TRBD2|17
TGTGCCAGCAGCTTGGTCTCTAGCGGTGACGCGGACAATGAGCAGTTCTTC
CASSLVSSGDADNEQFF
>-|TRBJ2-7|TRBV4-2|-|16
TGTGCCAGCAGCCACCTGGGGGGGGGCCTCTCCTACGAGCAGTACTTC
CASSHLGGGLSYEQYF
>-|TRBJ2-3|TRBV5-1|-|15
TGCGCCAGCAGCTTGGCCCTAGCCCTGGCAGATACGCAGTATTTT
CASSLALALADTQYF
>-|TRBJ2-7|TRBV6-1|-|12
TGTGCCAGCCGATCACAGCTCTACGAGCAGTACTTC
CASRSQLYEQYF
>-|TRBJ2-7|TRBV11-2|TRBD2|16
TGTGCCAGCAGCGCATTTTCCGGGACTAGCGGCTACGAGCAGTACTTC
CASSAFSGTSGYEQYF
>few|TRBJ1-1|TRBV4-1|-|14
TGCGCCAGTGAAAGAGGGGGTGTAGGCGCTGAAGCTTTCTTT
CASERGGVGAEAFF
>-|TRBJ1-4|TRBV7-9|-|15
TGTGCCAGCAGCTTAGAAGGAGTGGGTGGTGAAAAACTGTTTTTT
CASSLEGVGGEKLFF
>-|TRBJ1-1|TRBV5-1|TRBD1|22
TGCGCCAGCAGCTCAATAAACAACGGGACAGGGTGGCCCCTTAAGGGGAACACTGAAGCTTTCTTT
CASSSINNGTGWPLKGNTEAFF
>-|TRBJ2-1|TRBV2|TRBD2|15
TGTGCCAGCAGTGATGTGACTAGCAAAGGGAATGAGCAGTTCTTC
CASSDVTSKGNEQFF
>-|TRBJ2-3|TRBV6-5|TRBD2|15
TGTGCCAGCAATACCAGACTAGCGGGCTTGGATACGCAGTATTTT
CASNTRLAGLDTQYF
>-|TRBJ1-1|TRBV4-2|-|15
TGTGCCAGCGTCGGTCGCGGGGGCATGAACACTGAAGCTTTCTTT
CASVGRGGMNTEAFF
>once|TRBJ1-1|TRBV6-5|TRBD1|15
TGTGCCAGCACCAGACATGACAGGGATACCACTGAAGCTTTCTTT
CASTRHDRDTTEAFF
>-|TRBJ2-1|TRBV19|-|12
TGTGCCTCAGGGGGCGGGAGATCTGAGCAGTTCTTC
CASGGGRSEQFF
>-|TRBJ2-1|TRBV20-1|-|11
TGCAGTGCCGAGCTTTACAATGAGCAGTTCTTC
CSAELYNEQFF
>-|TRBJ1-5|TRBV27|-|13
TGTGCCAGCAGCGGGAATAGCAATCAGCCCCAGCATTTT
CASSGNSNQPQHF
>-|TRBJ2-1|TRBV6-1|-|16
TGTGCCAGCGGTGGGGGCTCCCACAGCTCCTACAATGAGCAGTTCTTC
CASGGGSHSSYNEQFF
>-|TRBJ2-7|TRBV7-9|TRBD2|15
TGTGCCAGCAGCTTAGGGCTAGCGGGCTCCTACGAGCAGTACTTC
CASSLGLAGSYEQYF
>-|TRBJ2-3|TRBV6-4|-|16
TGTGCCAGCAGTGAGGTTCTAGCAGACAGCACAGATACGCAGTATTTT
CASSEVLADSTDTQYF
>-|TRBJ1-1|TRBV19|-|18
TGTGCCAGTAGTATGGGAGTGGGGGCGCGGCGGGGGGACACTGAAGCTTTCTTT
CASSMGVGARRGDTEAFF
>-|TRBJ1-5|TRBV4-1|-|15
TGCGCCAGCAGGCGACAGGATTCTAGCAATCAGCCCCAGCATTTT
CASRRQDSSNQPQHF
>-|TRBJ1-1|TRBV11-3|TRBD1|15
TGTGCCAGCAGCCCCTACCGGACAGGCTACACTGAAGCTTTCTTT
CASSPYRTGYTEAFF
>-|TRBJ2-7|TRBV4-2|-|17
TGTGCCAGCAGCCAAGATCGCGGTGAAGCGTGGAGCCACGAGCAGTACTTC
CASSQDRGEAWSHEQYF
>-|TRBJ1-1|TRBV10-3|TRBD1|15
TGTGCCATCAGTGAGTCTCGGACAGGGGCCAGAGAAGCTTTCTTT
CAISESRTGAREAFF
>-|TRBJ2-3|TRBV12-5|-|15
TGTGCTAGTGGCATAGGGGCGGGAACCACAGATACGCAGTATTTT
CASGIGAGTTDTQYF
>-|TRBJ2-3|TRBV27|TRBD1|16
TGTGCCAGCAGTTTACTCACAGGGGCGACCACAGATACGCAGTATTTT
CASSLLTGATTDTQYF
>-|TRBJ1-3|TRBV7-6|TRBD1|15
TGTGCCAGCAGCCCCCCAGGACAGGGGGCTAACACCATATATTTT
CASSPPGQGANTIYF
>-|TRBJ2-7|TRBV6-5|TRBD1|11
TGTGCCACCCACAGGGGCCACGAGCAGTACTTC
CATHRGHEQYF
>-|TRBJ1-3|TRBV9|TRBD1|16
TGTGCCAGCAGCGTAGGGGACAGGGTGTGGGGAAACACCATATATTTT
CASSVGDRVWGNTIYF
>-|TRBJ2-5|TRBV7-8|TRBD2|16
TGTGCCAGCAGCTTAGGGGGGCTAGCGGGGCGGGAGACCCAGTACTTC
CASSLGGLAGRETQYF
>-|TRBJ2-7|TRBV11-2|TRBD1|17
TGTGCCAGCAGCTTTAGGGTCCGAGGACAGGGGCCCTACGAGCAGTACTTC
CASSFRVRGQGPYEQYF
>-|TRBJ1-2|TRBV6-1|-|12
TGTGCCAGCAGGCTAGTGGACTATGGCTACACCTTC
CASRLVDYGYTF
>-|TRBJ2-3|TRBV21-1|-|14
TGTGCCAGCACCAATGTCCCTAAGGGGCCCACGCAGTATTTT
CASTNVPKGPTQYF
>-|TRBJ1-1|TRBV30|-|13
TGTGCCTGGAGTCCGACCGGGTTCACTGAAGCTTTCTTT
CAWSPTGFTEAFF
>-|TRBJ1-1|TRBV6-5|-|12
TGTGCCAGCAGTCCTGGACAGTTTGAAGCTTTCTTT
CASSPGQFEAFF
>few|TRBJ1-1|TRBV19|-|13
TGTGCCAGTAGTATCAGGGGCGACACTGAAGCTTTCTTT
CASSIRGDTEAFF
>-|TRBJ2-7|TRBV6-6|TRBD1|15
TGTGCCAGCAGTTACCGGGGACAGATTCGGTACGAGCAGTACTTC
CASSYRGQIRYEQYF
>-|TRBJ2-3|TRBV5-1|TRBD1|15
TGCGCCAGCAGCTTGGCCGGGACAGGGACAGATACGCAGTATTTT
CASSLAGTGTDTQYF
>-|TRBJ2-5|TRBV11-2|TRBD1|13
TGTGCCAGCAGCCCCCAGGGGGAAGAGACCCAGTACTTC
CASSPQGEETQYF
>-|TRBJ1-5|TRBV18|-|13
TGTGCCAGCTCATCGTCAGGCAATCAGCCCCAGCATTTT
CASSSSGNQPQHF
>few|TRBJ1-3|TRBV2|-|14
TGTGCCAGTGACGACTCCTACTCTGGAAACACCATATATTTT
CASDDSYSGNTIYF
>-|TRBJ1-4|TRBV4-1|TRBD1|14
TGCGCCAGCAGCCAAACAGGGGCTAATGAAAAACTGTTTTTT
CASSQTGANEKLFF
>-|TRBJ2-7|TRBV29-1|TRBD2|13
TGCAGCGTTGAGACTAGCGGGAGAGGCGAGCAGTACTTC
CSVETSGRGEQYF
>-|TRBJ1-1|TRBV14|-|13
TGTGCCAGCAGCCCGAATTCGGGGTCCCAAGCTTTCTTT
CASSPNSGSQAFF
>-|TRBJ2-1|TRBV7-9|TRBD2|15
TGTGCCAGCACCACTAGCGGGAGAAGGTACAATGAGCAGTTCTTC
CASTTSGRRYNEQFF
>-|TRBJ1-1|TRBV9|-|13
TGTGCCAGCAGCCCCCGGGGTGACACTGAAGCTTTCTTT
CASSPRGDTEAFF
>-|TRBJ2-1|TRBV5-4|-|14
TGTGCCAGCAGCCCGCCTAGCTCCTACAATGAGCAGTTCTTC
CASSPPSSYNEQFF
>once|TRBJ2-5|TRBV29-1|TRBD2|14
TGCAGCGTTGATGGGACTAGTGAGCGAGAGACCCAGTACTTC
CSVDGTSERETQYF
>-|TRBJ1-4|TRBV6-1|-|16
TGTGCCAGCAGTGAAGCAATACGGGGAACTAATGAAAAACTGTTTTTT
CASSEAIRGTNEKLFF
>once|TRBJ2-2|TRBV6-5|TRBD2|14
TGTGCCAGCACGAGCGGGAGAGAAACCGGGGAGCTGTTTTTT
CASTSGRETGELFF